The 20 T cell receptor beta chains given below trace back to one sample, sequenced in a study of cytomegalovirus exposure and HLA in healthy donors (dated by TCRdb to the late 2010s). Libraries were constructed by the immunoSEQ multiplex PCR assay. For the multiplex PCR, a mixture combining 60 forward primers for TCR Vbeta segments and 13 reverse primers for TCR Jbeta segments was used. The clones in this table, taken by TCRdb from immuneACCESS, are in-frame only. Not every clone is retained; where verified, under half of the shortfall comes from an unresolved V gene, and the cause of the rest is unknown. This sample lists about 160,000 clones; 65% to 90% were detected once. About 10% of the sample is held by the ten biggest clonotypes. The sample taken for sequencing was PBMCs. These TCRs come from a man in his forties or fifties in good health and CMV-seropositive.

The chain recombines TRBV11-2 with TRBJ2-3; 14 nucleotides align to TRBD2. Trimming took 5 bases from V and 4 from J; bases not matched to a gene: 8. Germline CDR1 SGHAT, CDR2 FQNNGV. The CDR3 has 17 residues. CDR3 residues: CASSHPTSGRGSDTQYF. The CDR3 DNA reads as TGTGCCAGCAGCCACCCGACTAGCGGGAGGGGGTCAGATACGCAGTATTTT.

As concerns this clone: Distinct nucleotide sequences in the sample also encode this CDR3. The chain joins TRBV28 to TRBJ1-2, with D possibly matching TRBD1 (5 bases). Germline lookup yields CDR1 MDHEN and CDR2 SYDVKM. The CDR3 length is 13 residues. Trimming cost V 2 bases and J 8 bases, with 12 bases left between them. CDR3 region: CASSLPGVGGYTF. The CDR3 DNA reads TGTGCCAGCAGTTTACCGGGGGTGGGCGGCTACACCTTC.

The rearrangement joins TRBV2 to TRBJ2-5, with D possibly being TRBD1 (6 bases). CDR1 and CDR2 from the germline V gene are SNHLY and FYNNEI. V lost 6 bases, J lost 3 bases, and 23 bases lay in between. The CDR3 covers 17 residues. As DNA, the CDR3 is TGTGCCAGCAGGGCAGGGGCGGGCAGAAGAGGAGAAGAGACCCAGTACTTC. The encoded protein is CASRAGAGRRGEETQYF. Full variable domain (remainder filled in from reference TRBV2 and TRBJ2-5): EPEVTQTPSHQVTQMGQEVILRCVPISNHLYFYWYRQILGQKVEFLVSFYNNEISEKSEIFDDQFSVERPDGSNFTLKIRSTKLEDSAMYFCASRAGAGRRGEETQYFGPGTRLLVL.

This clone was counted a single time. This chain joins TRBV29-1 and TRBJ2-5; D perhaps matches TRBD2 (5 bases). The CDR3 totals 15 residues. The germline CDR1 and CDR2 sequences are SQVTM and ANQGSEA. The V and J ends lost 3 bases and 5 bases respectively, with 19 bases between them. The CDR3 loop is CSVDGGSRDRETQYF. The CDR3 DNA follows: TGCAGCGTTGATGGAGGATCCCGCGATCGGGAGACCCAGTACTTC.

Only one count was recorded for this clone. This sequence joins TRBV5-1 and TRBJ2-7; 9 bases are shared with TRBD1. Germline assignment: CDR1 SGHRS and CDR2 YFSETQ. The CDR3 is 15 residues long. V was clipped by 3 bases and J by 2 bases; unmatched bases: 6. The CDR3 DNA follows: TGCGCCAGCAGCTGGGCGGGACAGGGACCCTACGAGCAGTACTTC. Protein sequence: CASSWAGQGPYEQYF.

The rearrangement links TRBV5-6 to TRBJ1-5; D ambiguous. The CDR3 is made up of 13 amino acids. V was shortened by 0 bases and J by 5 bases, with 6 bases between the two germline ends. Germline CDR1 SGHDT, CDR2 YYEEEE. The CDR3 DNA reads as TGTGCCAGCAGCTTGGGACGGGATCAGCCCCAGCATTTT. Its translation: CASSLGRDQPQHF.

J is TRBJ2-5 and V is TRBV5-6; 14 nucleotides align to TRBD2. This CDR3 has 17 amino acids. The germline gives CDR1 SGHDT, CDR2 YYEEEE. J gave up 5 bases and V 0 bases, and 6 bases lay outside the gene matches. The DNA for the CDR3 is TGTGCCAGCAGCTTGGGGGGGACTAGCGGGGGTCGGGAGACCCAGTACTTC. It encodes CASSLGGTSGGRETQYF.

The rearrangement uses TRBV2 and TRBJ1-5; D gene unclear. CDR3 length equals 14 residues. The V end lost 7 bases, the J end lost 0 bases, and 10 bases lay between the germline ends. Germline CDR1 is SNHLY and CDR2 is FYNNEI. The DNA of the CDR3 is TGTGCCAGCACCCTAACCAATAGCAATCAGCCCCAGCATTTT. The encoded protein is CASTLTNSNQPQHF.

This clone was picked up one time. This chain connects TRBV6-1 to TRBJ1-3, with 7 bases lining up with TRBD1. The CDR3 is 16 residues long. Germline CDR1 MNHNS, CDR2 SASEGT. With V trimmed by 1 base and J by 3 bases, 6 bases remained unmatched. This CDR3 is CASSEGQGGVGNTIYF. CDR3 nucleotide sequence: TGTGCCAGCAGTGAAGGACAGGGCGGAGTTGGAAACACCATATATTTT.

The rearrangement links TRBV29-1 to TRBJ2-2; weak D call: TRBD2 (5 bases). This CDR3 comprises 15 residues. Per the germline V gene, CDR1 is SQVTM and CDR2 is ANQGSEA. The V end was cut by 7 bases, the J end by 2 bases, with 17 bases between. The CDR3 sequence is CSASSGLFNTGELFF. CDR3 nucleotide sequence: TGCAGCGCTAGCTCGGGTTTGTTTAACACCGGGGAGCTGTTTTTT.

The V call is TRBV6-6, the J call TRBJ1-2, with 9 positions matching TRBD1. V shed 4 bases and J 7 bases; nucleotides not matched to a gene: 7. Germline CDR1 is MNHNY and CDR2 is SVGAGI (reference sequence). There are 14 residues in the CDR3. The CDR3 reads CASSSNRDRAGYTF. In DNA form, the CDR3 reads TGTGCCAGCAGTTCCAACCGGGACAGGGCTGGCTACACCTTC.

The chain couples TRBV2 to TRBJ1-4; TRBD1 agrees at 9 bases. Losses at the gene ends were 4 bases for V and 4 bases for J; bases not matched to a gene: 1. The germline CDR1 and CDR2 sequences are SNHLY and FYNNEI. The CDR3 is made up of 14 amino acids. The CDR3 sequence: CASSVDRGNEKLFF. The CDR3 DNA sequence: TGTGCCAGCAGTGTGGACAGGGGTAATGAAAAACTGTTTTTT. Based on the CDR3 plus reference TRBV2 and TRBJ1-4, the full variable domain is EPEVTQTPSHQVTQMGQEVILRCVPISNHLYFYWYRQILGQKVEFLVSFYNNEISEKSEIFDDQFSVERPDGSNFTLKIRSTKLEDSAMYFCASSVDRGNEKLFFGSGTQLSVL.

A word on this clone: Compared with germline, one end of the junction differs, possibly owing to a read error. J is TRBJ2-6 and V is TRBV27, with 9 bases that match TRBD1. CDR3 length: 17 amino acids. Germline CDR1 is MNHEY and CDR2 is SMNVEV (reference sequence). Here the CDR3 reads CASSRTGALHGANGLTF. DNA of the CDR3: TGTGCCAGCAGTCGGACAGGGGCGCTCCATGGGGCCAACGGCCTGACTTTC.

This chain joins TRBV2 and TRBJ2-1; D unresolved. V dropped 4 bases and J dropped 10 bases, with 8 bases sitting between them. The CDR3 consists of 11 residues. CDR1 and CDR2 (germline): SNHLY, FYNNEI. The CDR3 spells CASSVQTEQFF. DNA for the CDR3: TGTGCCAGCAGTGTACAAACCGAGCAGTTCTTC.

V usage is TRBV27 and J usage is TRBJ2-3, with TRBD2 matching over 7 bases. Germline V lookup: CDR1 MNHEY, CDR2 SMNVEV (reference sequence). The CDR3 contains 16 residues. V trimming: 5 bases; J trimming: 0 bases; junction bases outside the gene matches: 8. The CDR3 region has the DNA TGTGCCAGCAGTGAAACTAGCGCGGGGAGCACAGATACGCAGTATTTT. Protein sequence: CASSETSAGSTDTQYF.

The chain recombines TRBV7-9 with TRBJ1-2; D ambiguous. This CDR3 has 11 amino acids. CDR1 and CDR2 (germline): SEHNR, FQNEAQ (reference sequence). Trimming left V 11 bases short and J 4 bases short, with 11 bases between. CDR3 bases: TGTGCCGCACAAATTCTCTATGGCTACACCTTC. Its protein product is CAAQILYGYTF.

The gene calls are TRBV14 and TRBJ2-5, with 10 bases matching TRBD2. The CDR3 is 17 amino acids. The germline V gene has CDR1 SGHDN and CDR2 FVKESK. Trimming removed 0 bases from V and 7 bases from J; junction bases left unmatched: 11. The CDR3 loop reads CASSQDMRTSGSRTQYF. The CDR3 nucleotides are TGTGCCAGCAGCCAAGATATGCGGACTAGCGGTTCCCGGACCCAGTACTTC.

This clone was observed a few times. V is TRBV27 and J is TRBJ2-7; TRBD2 might be the D (6 bases). Trimming pared 2 bases from V and 7 bases from J, leaving 12 bases between. CDR3 size: 13 residues. The germline V gene has CDR1 MNHEY and CDR2 SMNVEV (reference sequence). CDR3 coding DNA: TGTGCCAGCAGTTTACAGGAGGGTAGGGAGCAGTACTTC. Translating gives CASSLQEGREQYF.

This clone was seen only a few times. The rearrangement links TRBV30 to TRBJ1-4; D is ambiguous. V lost 4 bases to trimming and J lost 6 bases, with 21 bases between them. Germline CDR1 GTSNPN, CDR2 SVGIG (reference sequence). The CDR3 consists of 16 residues. The CDR3 bases are TGTGCCTGGAATCCAACGAAGGTAGCGACTTATGAAAAACTGTTTTTT. Its translation: CAWNPTKVATYEKLFF.

The chain couples TRBV19 to TRBJ1-3; D is unresolved. V was clipped by 5 bases and J by 0 bases, with 11 bases between them. The CDR3 runs 15 residues. Germline V gives CDR1 LNHDA, CDR2 SQIVND (reference sequence). CDR3 residues: CASSRVSSSGNTIYF. In DNA form, the CDR3 reads TGTGCCAGTAGTCGGGTTTCGTCCTCTGGAAACACCATATATTTT.